This TCR beta chain was identified in a study of blood T cell repertoires in COVID-19. Overall study: COVID-19 samples collected from the United States, Italy and Spain covered acute and convalescent phases.

In the original processing: It was from reference gene primer amplification that nucleated cell counts were estimated. Here immunoSEQ multiplex PCR was the method, and the copy in TCRdb shows in-frame clones only, minus some. That table supplies the V and J calls and clone size; D and trimming were determined from the DNA. The table includes 250,000 to 300,000 clones, 75% to 85% detected once. The sample consisted of peripheral blood. This receptor was identified in a man in his fifties or sixties with active or convalescent COVID-19.

The chain's CDR3 is CARGRRGSSGNTIYF. The CDR3 DNA reads as TGTGCCAGGGGGAGGCGGGGTAGCTCTGGAAACACCATATATTTT. This sequence joins TRBV21-1 and TRBJ1-3. TRBV21-1 counts as a pseudogene. CDR3 length: 15 amino acids.